This T cell receptor beta chain was recovered during a study of cytomegalovirus exposure and HLA in healthy donors. Study at large: A prior analysis found 90 million to 120 million unique TCR beta sequences from around 180 million T cells.

Overall study results and limits: As was reported, the HLA-A and HLA-B alleles of most subjects were accurately predicted from TCR beta sequences.

Comment on this clone: The antigen is undetermined.

The CDR3 runs 21 residues. The V and J ends lost 4 bases and 0 bases, in that order; junction bases with no gene match: 12. CDR1 LNHDA and CDR2 SQIVND come from the germline V gene (reference sequence). Use of 60 Vbeta and 13 Jbeta primers characterized the PCR. Here immunoSEQ multiplex PCR was the method, and the copy in TCRdb shows in-frame clones only, minus some. This sample has around 150,000 clones, with about 76% found just once. The rearrangement joins TRBV19 to TRBJ2-1; 16 bases are a match to TRBD2. The specimen sequenced was PBMCs. The sequence was collected from a man younger than 35 in good health and CMV-seronegative. The CDR3 coding sequence is TGTGCCAGTAGTAGCTCTGGGACTAGCGGGAGGGCCCCTACCTCCTACAATGAGCAGTTCTTC. Translated: CASSSSGTSGRAPTSYNEQFF. Full variable domain (outside the CDR3, taken from reference TRBV19 and TRBJ2-1): DGGITQSPKYLFRKEGQNVTLSCEQNLNHDAMYWYRQDPGQGLRLIYYSQIVNDFQKGDIAEGYSVSREKKESFPLTVTSAQKNPTAFYLCASSSSGTSGRAPTSYNEQFFGPGTRLTVL.